What follows are 20 T cell receptor beta chains derived from one specimen sequenced in a study of cytomegalovirus exposure and HLA in healthy donors. Vbeta (60) and Jbeta (13) primers were used in the PCR. Repertoires were generated with immunoSEQ multiplex PCR, while TCRdb's copy carries only in-frame clones and drops some. This sample yields 180,000 or so clones, of which around 80% are seen a single time; about 2.3% belongs to the top ten. The sequenced sample consisted of PBMCs. The receptors here all came from a woman aged 50 to 65 in good health and CMV-seronegative.

The V call is TRBV29-1, the J call TRBJ1-1; possible D gene TRBD1, 6 bases. Germline V gene sequence: CDR1 SQVTM, CDR2 ANQGSEA. The CDR3 consists of 13 residues. Trimming removed 4 bases from V and 0 bases from J, with 9 bases in between. The CDR3 DNA reads as TGCAGCGTTGGGGGGCTAATGAACACTGAAGCTTTCTTT. This codes for CSVGGLMNTEAFF. The variable domain in full, completed from reference TRBV29-1 and TRBJ1-1, reads SAVISQKPSRDICQRGTSLTIQCQVDSQVTMMFWYRQQPGQSLTLIATANQGSEATYESGFVIDKFPISRPNLTFSTLTVSNMSPEDSSIYLCSVGGLMNTEAFFGQGTRLTVV.

The gene calls are TRBV7-2 and TRBJ1-6; TRBD1 agrees at 10 bases. Germline CDR1 and CDR2: SGHTA and FQGNSA. V shed 4 bases, J shed 8 bases, and the junction held 2 bases outside the gene matches. The CDR3 spans 14 residues. CDR3 nucleotides: TGTGCCAGCAGCTCCGGACAGGGGGATTCACCCCTCCACTTT. Translated, it gives CASSSGQGDSPLHF. Full variable domain (missing parts from reference TRBV7-2 and TRBJ1-6): GAGVSQSPSNKVTEKGKDVELRCDPISGHTALYWYRQSLGQGLEFLIYFQGNSAPDKSGLPSDRFSAERTGGSVSTLTIQRTQQEDSAVYLCASSSGQGDSPLHFGNGTRLTVT.

The chain joins TRBV5-8 to TRBJ1-4; TRBD1 aligns across 7 bases. The germline CDR1 and CDR2 sequences are SGHTS and YDEGEE. This CDR3 is 16 amino acids long. After removal of 2 bases from V and 0 bases from J, the junction contained 4 bases not matched to a gene. Written as DNA, the CDR3 is TGTGCCAGCAGCTTAAACAGGGGAGCAACTAATGAAAAACTGTTTTTT. Translation gives CASSLNRGATNEKLFF.

The rearrangement uses TRBV10-3 and TRBJ2-7; 10 nucleotides match TRBD1. Trimming removed 4 bases from V and 5 bases from J; junction bases left unmatched: 5. In germline, CDR1 is ENHRY, CDR2 SYGVKD. The CDR3 is made up of 14 amino acids. CDR3 DNA: TGTGCCATCAGTGCTGGGGGGACAGGGGACGAGCAGTACTTC. Encoded protein: CAISAGGTGDEQYF.

This chain links TRBV6-5 with TRBJ2-1; D is ambiguous. This CDR3 comprises 12 residues. Looked up from germline, CDR1 is MNHEY and CDR2 is SVGAGI. The V and J ends lost 5 bases and 6 bases respectively, with 8 bases between them. For the CDR3, the DNA is TGTGCCAGCAGTGGCCCGGGCAATGAGCAGTTCTTC. Protein sequence: CASSGPGNEQFF.

V and J are TRBV11-2 and TRBJ1-3; 11 nucleotides align to TRBD1. J gave up 0 bases and V 6 bases, and 10 bases lay outside the gene matches. This CDR3 region has 18 residues. Per germline, CDR1 SGHAT and CDR2 FQNNGV. CDR3 nucleotide sequence: TGTGCCAGCAGAACTGGACAGGGGGCTTCTCTCTCTGGAAACACCATATATTTT. Translated: CASRTGQGASLSGNTIYF.

The chain combines TRBV7-9 with TRBJ1-6; D is undetermined. V lost 1 base, J lost 9 bases, and 13 bases lay in between. Germline assignment: CDR1 SEHNR and CDR2 FQNEAQ (reference sequence). CDR3 size: 15 residues. CDR3 amino acids: CASSLGGRGVSPLHF. The CDR3 DNA follows: TGTGCCAGCAGCTTAGGCGGCCGAGGAGTTTCACCCCTCCACTTT.

This clone showed up just a few times. The genes are TRBV5-4 and TRBJ2-6, with TRBD1 identical over 9 bases. This CDR3 contains 16 residues. Germline CDR1 SGHNT, CDR2 YYREEE (reference sequence). V shed 6 bases and J 4 bases; nucleotides not matched to a gene: 8. The CDR3 nucleotides read TGTGCCAGCACCCCACAGGGGGCGGAAGGGGCCAACGTCCTGACTTTC. Translating it yields CASTPQGAEGANVLTF.

This clone showed up just a few times. The J gene is TRBJ2-7, the V gene TRBV18, with D possibly TRBD1 on 8 matching bases. In germline, CDR1 is KGHSH, CDR2 LQKENI. CDR3 size: 13 residues. With 6 bases removed from V and 6 bases from J, the gap between germline ends came to 15 bases. In DNA, the CDR3 is TGTGCCAGCTCGCCAAACAGGGGGGGCGAGCAGTACTTC. Protein: CASSPNRGGEQYF. Full variable domain (rest looked up from reference TRBV18 and TRBJ2-7): NAGVMQNPRHLVRRRGQEARLRCSPMKGHSHVYWYRQLPEEGLKFMVYLQKENIIDESGMPKERFSAEFPKEGPSILRIQQVVRGDSAAYFCASSPNRGGEQYFGPGTRLTVT.

The chain uses TRBV5-8 and TRBJ1-1; D is uncertain. Germline lookup yields CDR1 SGHTS and CDR2 YDEGEE. The V gene lost 4 bases and the J gene lost 3 bases, with 16 bases spanning the gap. This CDR3 is 15 amino acids long. DNA for the CDR3: TGTGCCAGCAGCCTAACCGGGTTCAGAGACACTGAAGCTTTCTTT. Its translation is CASSLTGFRDTEAFF.

The J gene is TRBJ2-1, the V gene TRBV5-1; a possible D gene is TRBD2 (9 bases). Germline-derived CDR1 and CDR2 are SGHRS and YFSETQ. The V end was cut by 5 bases, the J end by 4 bases, with 25 bases between. This CDR3 region has 18 residues. The CDR3 spells CASRGAEGTGLAYNEQFF. The CDR3 bases are TGCGCCAGCAGGGGGGCCGAGGGGACAGGACTAGCGTACAATGAGCAGTTCTTC.

The genes are TRBV7-2 and TRBJ2-2; D is possibly TRBD2 (6 bases). The CDR3 extends over 16 amino acids. With 1 base removed from V and 4 bases from J, the gap between germline ends came to 13 bases. Germline-derived CDR1 and CDR2 are SGHTA and FQGNSA. The CDR3 DNA follows: TGTGCCAGCAGCTTAGAGGGGCGGAGGGTCACCGGGGAGCTGTTTTTT. Residues: CASSLEGRRVTGELFF.

This rearrangement joins TRBV29-1 to TRBJ1-1; 9 bases match TRBD1. This CDR3 has 14 residues. The germline V gene encodes CDR1 SQVTM and CDR2 ANQGSEA. The trim removed 4 bases at V and 1 base at J, leaving 4 bases unmatched. The CDR3 loop reads CSVAWGQGNTEAFF. The CDR3 nucleotides are TGCAGCGTTGCGTGGGGACAGGGGAACACTGAAGCTTTCTTT.

J is TRBJ2-1 and V is TRBV9; 9 bases line up with TRBD1. Germline V gene lookup returns CDR1 SGDLS and CDR2 YYNGEE. The ends lost 4 bases at V and 5 bases at J; junction bases unmatched: 13. The CDR3 consists of 17 residues. This CDR3 is CASSTPPGTGIHNEQFF. The CDR3 bases are TGTGCCAGCAGCACCCCCCCCGGGACAGGGATCCACAATGAGCAGTTCTTC.

This CDR3 reads CANNRGSGELFF. CDR3 nucleotides: TGTGCCAACAATAGGGGGTCCGGGGAGCTGTTTTTT. The V gene is TRBV11-2, the J gene TRBJ2-2; TRBD1 is a possible D gene (6 bases). The CDR3 loop spans 12 amino acids. CDR1 SGHAT and CDR2 FQNNGV come from the germline V gene. Between the trimmed V and J ends, which lost 10 bases and 6 bases, there was a span of 12 bases.

This clone appeared a few times. The gene calls are TRBV7-2 and TRBJ2-1; no clear D gene. The ends were cut back, 5 bases at V and 4 bases at J, with 6 bases in the middle. The CDR3 sequence is 12 residues long. CDR1 and CDR2 (germline): SGHTA, FQGNSA. In DNA, the CDR3 is TGTGCCAGCAGCCCCCAATACAATGAGCAGTTCTTC. Encoded protein: CASSPQYNEQFF.

The rearrangement links TRBV2 to TRBJ1-2; D is ambiguous. The CDR3 totals 14 residues. Trimming removed 2 bases at V and 5 bases at J, with 12 bases between. Germline assignment: CDR1 SNHLY and CDR2 FYNNEI. The chain's CDR3 is CASSETRVGYGYTF. The CDR3 DNA reads TGTGCCAGCAGTGAAACTCGGGTTGGTTATGGCTACACCTTC. The entire variable domain, with the rest obtained from reference TRBV2 and TRBJ1-2, is as follows: EPEVTQTPSHQVTQMGQEVILRCVPISNHLYFYWYRQILGQKVEFLVSFYNNEISEKSEIFDDQFSVERPDGSNFTLKIRSTKLEDSAMYFCASSETRVGYGYTFGSGTRLTVV.

This sequence joins TRBV25-1 and TRBJ2-5; 8 bases agree with TRBD2. Germline V gene data show CDR1 as MGHDK and CDR2 as SYGVNS. The CDR3 sequence is 18 residues long. The V gene end was trimmed by 4 bases and the J gene end by 1 base; junction bases not matched to a gene: 14. CDR3 DNA: TGTGCCAGCAGTGGGGTTAAAATGGCGGGAGGCCCCCAAGAGACCCAGTACTTC. Protein sequence: CASSGVKMAGGPQETQYF.

The chain is built from TRBV5-8 and TRBJ2-5; 8 bases match TRBD2. Near its end, the DNA agrees better with TRBJ2-7, so the J call may be wrong. The V gene's germline CDR1 is SGHTS and CDR2 YDEGEE. The CDR3 extends over 16 amino acids. CDR3: CASSLRLAGVPYEQYF. The CDR3 coding sequence is TGTGCCAGCAGCTTGAGGCTAGCGGGCGTCCCCTACGAGCAGTACTTC.

The chain joins TRBV6-1 to TRBJ1-1; D not certain. The V and J ends lost 6 bases and 0 bases respectively, with 5 bases between them. CDR3 length: 12 residues. In germline, CDR1 is MNHNS, CDR2 SASEGT. DNA of the CDR3: TGTGCCAGCAGGCGTCTGAACACTGAAGCTTTCTTT. This codes for CASRRLNTEAFF.